This T cell receptor beta chain was obtained from a study of control samples from healthy donors and cancer patients. The junction had 6 bases not matched to a gene; V was cut back by 6 bases and J by 1 base. Germline CDR1 LNHDA, CDR2 SQIVND (reference sequence). The CDR3 covers 15 residues. Clones were read by immunoSEQ multiplex PCR, and TCRdb kept only the in-frame ones, dropping some. The data contain tens of thousands of clones, approximately 94% of them seen just once; the ten biggest clones take up almost 4%. Material for sequencing was blood. This chain joins TRBV19 and TRBJ1-5; 7 positions match TRBD1. The origin of this receptor is a man aged 30 to 39 in good health. CDR3 protein: CASRWTGLSNQPQHF. The CDR3 DNA reads TGTGCCAGTAGATGGACAGGCTTGAGCAATCAGCCCCAGCATTTT.